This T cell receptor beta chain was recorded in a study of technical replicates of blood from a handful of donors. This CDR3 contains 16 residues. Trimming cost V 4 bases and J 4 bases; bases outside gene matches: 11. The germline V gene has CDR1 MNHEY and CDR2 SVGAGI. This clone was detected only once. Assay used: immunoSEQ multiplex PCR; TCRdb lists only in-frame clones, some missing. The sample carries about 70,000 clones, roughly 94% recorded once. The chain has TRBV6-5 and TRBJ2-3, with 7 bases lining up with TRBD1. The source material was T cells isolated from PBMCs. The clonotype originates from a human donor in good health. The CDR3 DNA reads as TGTGCCAGCAGTTTTAGAGGGGGCTATGGGGCAGATACGCAGTATTTT. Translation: CASSFRGGYGADTQYF.